A selection of T cell receptor beta chains follows, all from one sample in a study of a mutant IDH1 vaccine in newly diagnosed glioma. Sequencing used immunoSEQ multiplex PCR; TCRdb keeps in-frame clones, though not all of them. This table has around 37,000 clones, approximately 78% appearing once. Specimen: PBMCs, collected from a glioma patient treated with radiotherapy, temozolomide or both. Source of these receptors: a man aged 40-50 years with glioma. Some clones in this sample may be carry-over from other donors' samples. The CDR3 runs from the conserved cysteine through the conserved F or W. The D gene is left open where the match is weak. Clone size is given for some rows only: seen once, a few or many times, or a class if the clone is expanded.

clone_size,cdr3_length,v_call,j_call,d_call,cdr3_nt,cdr3_aa
.,15,TRBV5-1,TRBJ1-6,.,TGCGCCAGCAGCTTGGATACAGGGTTTCAATCACCCCTCCACTTT,CASSLDTGFQSPLHF
medium-sized,16,TRBV27,TRBJ2-1,TRBD2,TGTGCCAGCAGTTCGCCTAGCGGGGGCAGGTACAATGAGCAGTTCTTC,CASSSPSGGRYNEQFF
.,14,TRBV2,TRBJ2-5,.,TGTGCCAGCAGTCCGCCTGCGGGGCGAGAGACCCAGTACTTC,CASSPPAGRETQYF
once,18,TRBV15,TRBJ1-1,TRBD1,TGTGCCACCAGCAGAGATCAGAGAACAGGGGGCGCGGGGACTGAAGCTTTCTTT,CATSRDQRTGGAGTEAFF
.,13,TRBV6-5,TRBJ1-2,TRBD1,TGTGCCAGCAGTAACGGACAGGGGTATGGCTACACCTTC,CASSNGQGYGYTF
once,15,TRBV9,TRBJ2-1,TRBD2,TGTGCCAGCAGCGTACAGCGGGGGCCAGTTGGGGAGCAGTTCTTC,CASSVQRGPVGEQFF
.,13,TRBV4-1,TRBJ2-7,.,TGCGCCAGCAGCCAAGAACTGCGTTACGAGCAGTACTTC,CASSQELRYEQYF
.,14,TRBV5-1,TRBJ2-6,.,TGCGCCAGCAGCTTGGGTGGTGGGGCCAACGTCCTGACTTTC,CASSLGGGANVLTF
.,16,TRBV9,TRBJ2-2,TRBD2,TGTGCCAGCAGCGTACTAGCGGGGGATAACACCGGGGAGCTGTTTTTT,CASSVLAGDNTGELFF
.,15,TRBV6-4,TRBJ1-2,.,TGTGCCAGCAGTGACGAACAGAGTGTGGGGGTGAGGTACACCTTC,CASSDEQSVGVRYTF
.,15,TRBV9,TRBJ1-5,.,TGTGCCAGCAGTGTTGACGGTAATAGCAATCAGCCCCAGCATTTT,CASSVDGNSNQPQHF
medium-sized,14,TRBV6-4,TRBJ2-1,TRBD2,TGTGCCACCTCCGGGGGGAGCTCCTACAATGAGCAGTTCTTC,CATSGGSSYNEQFF
.,13,TRBV10-3,TRBJ1-2,TRBD1,TGTGCCATGGGGACAGGGCCGAACTATGGCTACACCTTC,CAMGTGPNYGYTF
.,15,TRBV30,TRBJ1-6,TRBD1,TGTGCCTGGAGTGGCGGGACAGTCTATAATTCACCCCTCCACTTT,CAWSGGTVYNSPLHF
few,14,TRBV19,TRBJ2-7,.,TGTGCCAGTAGTATAAGGACAGGCGGGGTAAAGCAGTACTTC,CASSIRTGGVKQYF
.,14,TRBV5-1,TRBJ1-1,.,TGCGCCAGCAGCCCTACTGCAGGGTTGACTGAAGCTTTCTTT,CASSPTAGLTEAFF
.,11,TRBV30,TRBJ1-1,.,TGTGCCTGGAGTCGCGGGACTGAAGCTTTCTTT,CAWSRGTEAFF
.,14,TRBV2,TRBJ1-2,TRBD1,TGTGCCAGCAGTGTACTCGACAGGGGCTATGGCTACACCTTC,CASSVLDRGYGYTF
.,13,TRBV7-7,TRBJ1-3,TRBD1,TGTGCTAGCAGCCCAGGGGGCGGAAACACCATATATTTT,CASSPGGGNTIYF
once,14,TRBV6-5,TRBJ1-6,.,TGTGCCAGCAGCCCTGTCTCATATAATTCACCCCTCCACTTT,CASSPVSYNSPLHF
once,12,TRBV6-5,TRBJ1-2,TRBD1,TGTGCCAGCAGTACGACAGGGAGAGGCTACACCTTC,CASSTTGRGYTF
.,13,TRBV19,TRBJ1-2,TRBD1,TGTGCCAGTCACAGGGGGCGATATTATGGCTACACCTTC,CASHRGRYYGYTF
.,13,TRBV30,TRBJ1-5,.,TGTGCCTGGAGTGTAACGGGGAATCAGCCCCAGCATTTT,CAWSVTGNQPQHF
.,14,TRBV19,TRBJ2-7,.,TGTGCCAGTAGTATCCGTCCGGGTTCCTACGAGCAGTACTTC,CASSIRPGSYEQYF
few,13,TRBV30,TRBJ1-1,.,TGTGCCTGGTCAGCCAGGGCGAACACTGAAGCTTTCTTT,CAWSARANTEAFF
.,15,TRBV7-6,TRBJ2-7,TRBD2,TGTGCCAGCAGCTTAGAACGGCGGGGGGATTACGAGCAGTACTTC,CASSLERRGDYEQYF
.,16,TRBV5-1,TRBJ1-6,.,TGCGCCAGCAGCTTGGAATCTAGGAAGGTTAATTCACCCCTCCACTTT,CASSLESRKVNSPLHF
.,10,TRBV29-1,TRBJ1-1,.,TGCAGCGCCGGAGTGGAGGAAGCTTTCTTT,CSAGVEEAFF
few,15,TRBV27,TRBJ2-5,.,TGTGCCAGCAGTTTAGGAATAGGGGGGGGAGAGACCCAGTACTTC,CASSLGIGGGETQYF
.,11,TRBV5-1,TRBJ2-5,.,TGCGCCAGCAGCGAGAAAGAGACCCAGTACTTC,CASSEKETQYF
once,14,TRBV4-1,TRBJ1-2,.,TGCGCCAGCAGCCCCGCGGGACTTTGGGACGGCTACACCTTC,CASSPAGLWDGYTF
few,14,TRBV19,TRBJ1-5,.,TGTGCCAGTAGTTCCGTGACAGGCCCTCAGCCCCAGCATTTT,CASSSVTGPQPQHF
.,13,TRBV10-3,TRBJ1-5,.,TGTGCCATCAGTCAGGGGAACAATCAGCCCCAGCATTTT,CAISQGNNQPQHF
.,13,TRBV11-2,TRBJ2-7,.,TGTGCCAGCAGTGCCGGGACCGACTACGAGCAGTACTTC,CASSAGTDYEQYF
.,15,TRBV6-4,TRBJ1-2,.,TGTGCCAGCAGGGGACCTCCAAGACTTAACTATGGCTACACCTTC,CASRGPPRLNYGYTF
few,13,TRBV27,TRBJ1-1,.,TGTGCCAGCAGATTAGGTGGATACACTGAAGCTTTCTTT,CASRLGGYTEAFF
.,13,TRBV5-1,TRBJ1-5,TRBD1,TGCGCCAGCTCCCGGGACAGGGATCAGCCCCAGCATTTT,CASSRDRDQPQHF
.,17,TRBV27,TRBJ2-2,TRBD1,TGTGCCAGCAGACCACTCCCCCAGGGGGCGAGCACCGGGGAGCTGTTTTTT,CASRPLPQGASTGELFF
few,13,TRBV4-2,TRBJ2-7,.,TGTGCCAGCAGCCAAGATTTGGGCCTCTTGAGAAACTTC,CASSQDLGLLRNF
.,15,TRBV6-1,TRBJ2-5,TRBD1,TGTGCCAGCAGTGGGTATCCGGGACAGGGACAGACCCAGTACTTC,CASSGYPGQGQTQYF
.,17,TRBV4-2,TRBJ2-2,.,TGTGCCAGCAGCCAAGCTTTATCCCAGATAAACACCGGGGAGCTGTTTTTT,CASSQALSQINTGELFF
.,19,TRBV6-1,TRBJ2-7,.,TGTGCCAGCATTGAGAACAGGGAGATAGGAACCTCCCTCTACTACGAGCAGTACTTC,CASIENREIGTSLYYEQYF
few,13,TRBV7-2,TRBJ1-2,.,TGTGCCAGCAGCTCAACCAGGGAGGGCGGCTACACCTTC,CASSSTREGGYTF
.,12,TRBV5-6,TRBJ2-1,.,TGTGCCAGCAGCTTGTGGGACAATGAGCAGTTCTTC,CASSLWDNEQFF
.,16,TRBV5-4,TRBJ1-1,TRBD1,TGTGCCAGCAGCAGTATACAGGGGGCGTGGATATCTGAAGCTTTCTTT,CASSSIQGAWISEAFF
.,14,TRBV5-6,TRBJ1-2,TRBD1,TGTGCCAGCAGCCTGCCCCAGGGGGCGGTTGGCTACACCTTC,CASSLPQGAVGYTF
.,15,TRBV7-2,TRBJ2-7,.,TGTGCCAGCAGCTTAGAAAGGGACGGATCCTACGAGCAGTACTTC,CASSLERDGSYEQYF
.,16,TRBV6-5,TRBJ2-5,.,TGTGCCAGCAGTTACCCTAAAGGCACTCCACAAGAGACCCAGTACTTC,CASSYPKGTPQETQYF
.,14,TRBV9,TRBJ1-5,.,TGTGCCAGCAGCGTAAAAGGGGATAGTCAGCCCCAGCATTTT,CASSVKGDSQPQHF
.,12,TRBV7-9,TRBJ1-1,.,TGTGCCAGCAGAGGGGACATCACTGAAGCTTTCTTT,CASRGDITEAFF
.,14,TRBV10-3,TRBJ1-2,.,TGTGCCATCTTCCGGGGGCGCGAGAACTATGGCTACACCTTC,CAIFRGRENYGYTF
.,13,TRBV11-2,TRBJ1-1,.,TGTGCCAGCAGCTTAGGACTGAACACTGAAGCTTTCTTT,CASSLGLNTEAFF
.,14,TRBV7-2,TRBJ2-5,TRBD1,TGTGCCAGCAGTCTTACGGGACAGCGGGAGACCCAGTACTTC,CASSLTGQRETQYF
.,14,TRBV5-4,TRBJ1-5,.,TGTGCCAGCAGCTTGGCACAGGGACGGGGGCCCCAGCATTTT,CASSLAQGRGPQHF
.,12,TRBV7-6,TRBJ2-3,.,TGTGCCAGCAGCTTACAGGACACCCACCAACTTTTT,CASSLQDTHQLF